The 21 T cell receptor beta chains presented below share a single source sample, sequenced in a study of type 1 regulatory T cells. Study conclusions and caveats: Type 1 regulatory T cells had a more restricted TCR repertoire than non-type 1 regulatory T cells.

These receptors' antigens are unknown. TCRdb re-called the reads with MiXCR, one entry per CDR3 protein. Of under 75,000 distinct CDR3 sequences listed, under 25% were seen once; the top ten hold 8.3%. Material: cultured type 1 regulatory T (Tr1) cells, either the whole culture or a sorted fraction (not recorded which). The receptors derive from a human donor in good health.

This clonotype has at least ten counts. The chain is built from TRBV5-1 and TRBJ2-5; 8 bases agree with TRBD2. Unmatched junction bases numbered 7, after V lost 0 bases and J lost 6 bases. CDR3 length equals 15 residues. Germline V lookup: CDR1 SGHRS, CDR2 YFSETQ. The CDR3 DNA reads TGCGCCAGCAGCTTGGATGGGACTAGTTGGCAGACCCAGTACTTC. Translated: CASSLDGTSWQTQYF. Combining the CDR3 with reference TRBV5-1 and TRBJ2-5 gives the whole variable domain KAGVTQTPRYLIKTRGQQVTLSCSPISGHRSVSWYQQTPGQGLQFLFEYFSETQRNKGNFPGRFSGRQFSNSRSEMNVSTLELGDSALYLCASSLDGTSWQTQYFGPGTRLLVL.

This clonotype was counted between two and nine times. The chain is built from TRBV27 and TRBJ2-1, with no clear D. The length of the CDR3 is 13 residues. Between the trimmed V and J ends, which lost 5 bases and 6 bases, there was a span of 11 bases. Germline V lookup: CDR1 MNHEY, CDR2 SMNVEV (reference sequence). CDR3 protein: CASSNLNVNEQFF. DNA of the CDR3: TGTGCCAGCAGTAACTTAAACGTCAATGAGCAGTTCTTC.

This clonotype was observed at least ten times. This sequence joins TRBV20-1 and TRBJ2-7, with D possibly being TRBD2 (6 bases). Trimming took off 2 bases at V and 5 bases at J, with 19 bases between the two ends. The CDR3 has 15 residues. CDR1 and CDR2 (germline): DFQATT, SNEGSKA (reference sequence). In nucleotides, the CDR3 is TGCAGTGCTAGAAAGACTCCGGAGGGGTTCCACGAGCAGTACTTC. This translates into CSARKTPEGFHEQYF.

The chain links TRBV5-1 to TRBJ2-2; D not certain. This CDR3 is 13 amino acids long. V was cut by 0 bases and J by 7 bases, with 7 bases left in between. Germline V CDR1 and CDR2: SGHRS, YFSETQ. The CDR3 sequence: CASSLGSGGELFF. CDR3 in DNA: TGCGCCAGCAGCTTGGGTTCTGGCGGGGAGCTGTTTTTT.

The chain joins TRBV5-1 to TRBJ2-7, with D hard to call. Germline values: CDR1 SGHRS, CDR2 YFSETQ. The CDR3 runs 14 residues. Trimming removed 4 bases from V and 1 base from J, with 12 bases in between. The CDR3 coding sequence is TGCGCCAGCAGCCGAGCAGGCCAATCCTACGAGCAGTACTTC. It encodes CASSRAGQSYEQYF.

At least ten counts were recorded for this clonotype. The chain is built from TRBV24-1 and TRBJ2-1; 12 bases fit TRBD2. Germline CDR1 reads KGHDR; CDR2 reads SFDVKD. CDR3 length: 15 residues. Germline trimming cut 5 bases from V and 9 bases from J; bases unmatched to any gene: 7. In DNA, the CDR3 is TGTGCCACCAGTGCCACGACTAGCGGGAGCACTGAGCAGTTCTTC. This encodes CATSATTSGSTEQFF.

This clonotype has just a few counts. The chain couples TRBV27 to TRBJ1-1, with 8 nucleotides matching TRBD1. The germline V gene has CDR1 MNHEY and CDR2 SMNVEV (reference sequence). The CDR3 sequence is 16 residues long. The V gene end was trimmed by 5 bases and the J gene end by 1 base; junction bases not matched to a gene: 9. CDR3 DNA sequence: TGTGCCAGCAGTCCACGGACAGGGCGGGAGAACACTGAAGCTTTCTTT. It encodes CASSPRTGRENTEAFF.

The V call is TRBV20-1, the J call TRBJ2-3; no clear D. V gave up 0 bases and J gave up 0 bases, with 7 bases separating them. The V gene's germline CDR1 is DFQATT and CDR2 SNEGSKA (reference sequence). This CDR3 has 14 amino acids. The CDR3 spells CSARELSSTDTQYF. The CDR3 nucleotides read TGCAGTGCTAGAGAATTATCTAGCACAGATACGCAGTATTTT.

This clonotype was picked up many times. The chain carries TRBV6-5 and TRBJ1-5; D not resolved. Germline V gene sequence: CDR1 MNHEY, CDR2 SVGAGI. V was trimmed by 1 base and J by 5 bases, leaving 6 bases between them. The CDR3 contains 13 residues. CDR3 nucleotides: TGTGCCAGCAGTTACTGGAGGGATCAGCCCCAGCATTTT. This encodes CASSYWRDQPQHF.

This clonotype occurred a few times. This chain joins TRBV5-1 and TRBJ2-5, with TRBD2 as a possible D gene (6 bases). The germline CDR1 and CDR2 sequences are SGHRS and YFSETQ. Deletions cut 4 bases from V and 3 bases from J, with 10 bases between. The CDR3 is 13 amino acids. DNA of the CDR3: TGCGCCAGCAGCCAAGGAGGGAAAGAGACCCAGTACTTC. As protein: CASSQGGKETQYF.

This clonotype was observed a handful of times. CDR3 nucleotides: TGTGCCAGCAGTTTAGCAGGGAAAAATTCACCCCTCCACTTT. Its translation: CASSLAGKNSPLHF. V and J are TRBV27 and TRBJ1-6; maybe TRBD1 (5 bases). Germline V gene sequence: CDR1 MNHEY, CDR2 SMNVEV (reference sequence). Trimming took 2 bases from V and 7 from J, leaving 9 bases between them. The CDR3 runs 14 residues.

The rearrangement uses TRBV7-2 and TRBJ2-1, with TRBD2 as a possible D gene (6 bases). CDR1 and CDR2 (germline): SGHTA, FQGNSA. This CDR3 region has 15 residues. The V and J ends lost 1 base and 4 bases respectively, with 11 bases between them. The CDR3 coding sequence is TGTGCCAGCAGCTTAGGAAGGGGAGGTTACAATGAGCAGTTCTTC. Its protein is CASSLGRGGYNEQFF. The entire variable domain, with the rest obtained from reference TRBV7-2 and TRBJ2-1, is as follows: GAGVSQSPSNKVTEKGKDVELRCDPISGHTALYWYRQSLGQGLEFLIYFQGNSAPDKSGLPSDRFSAERTGGSVSTLTIQRTQQEDSAVYLCASSLGRGGYNEQFFGPGTRLTVL.

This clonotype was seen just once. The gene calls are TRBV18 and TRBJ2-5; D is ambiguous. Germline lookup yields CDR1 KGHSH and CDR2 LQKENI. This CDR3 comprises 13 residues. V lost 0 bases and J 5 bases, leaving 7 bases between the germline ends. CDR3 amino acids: CASSPPARETQYF. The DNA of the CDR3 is TGTGCCAGCTCACCACCGGCCCGGGAGACCCAGTACTTC.

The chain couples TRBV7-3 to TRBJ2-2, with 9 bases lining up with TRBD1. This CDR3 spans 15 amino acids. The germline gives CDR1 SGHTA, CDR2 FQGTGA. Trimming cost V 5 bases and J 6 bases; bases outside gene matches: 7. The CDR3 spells CASSADRGSPGELFF. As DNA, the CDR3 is TGTGCCAGCAGCGCGGACAGGGGTTCACCCGGGGAGCTGTTTTTT.

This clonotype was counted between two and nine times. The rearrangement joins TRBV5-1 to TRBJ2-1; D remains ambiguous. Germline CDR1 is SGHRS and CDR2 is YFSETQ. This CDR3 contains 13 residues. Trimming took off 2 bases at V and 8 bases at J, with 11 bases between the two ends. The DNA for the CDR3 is TGCGCCAGCAGCTTCTTAGGTCCGGATGAGCAGTTCTTC. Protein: CASSFLGPDEQFF.

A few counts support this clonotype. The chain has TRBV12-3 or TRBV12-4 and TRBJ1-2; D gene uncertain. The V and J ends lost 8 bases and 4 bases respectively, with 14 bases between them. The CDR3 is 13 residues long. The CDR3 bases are TGTGCCAGCCGGGGTGTCTCGGCCTATGGCTACACCTTC. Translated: CASRGVSAYGYTF.

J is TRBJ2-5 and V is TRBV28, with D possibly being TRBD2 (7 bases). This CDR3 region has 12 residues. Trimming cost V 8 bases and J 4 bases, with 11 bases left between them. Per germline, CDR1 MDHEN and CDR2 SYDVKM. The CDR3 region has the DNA TGTGCCAGCCTGGGGGGGGCAGAGACCCAGTACTTC. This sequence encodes CASLGGAETQYF.

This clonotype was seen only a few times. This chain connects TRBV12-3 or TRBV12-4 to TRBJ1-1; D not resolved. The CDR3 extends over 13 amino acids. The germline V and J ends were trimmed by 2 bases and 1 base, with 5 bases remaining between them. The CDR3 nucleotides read TGTGCCAGCAGTTTAATAGCGAACACTGAAGCTTTCTTT. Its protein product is CASSLIANTEAFF.

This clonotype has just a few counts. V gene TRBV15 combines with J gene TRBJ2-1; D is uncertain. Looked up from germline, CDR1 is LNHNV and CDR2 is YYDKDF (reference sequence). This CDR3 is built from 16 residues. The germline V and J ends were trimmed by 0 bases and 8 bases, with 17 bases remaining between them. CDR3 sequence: CATSRDPSGFGDEQFF. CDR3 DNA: TGTGCCACCAGCAGAGACCCCTCGGGCTTCGGAGATGAGCAGTTCTTC.

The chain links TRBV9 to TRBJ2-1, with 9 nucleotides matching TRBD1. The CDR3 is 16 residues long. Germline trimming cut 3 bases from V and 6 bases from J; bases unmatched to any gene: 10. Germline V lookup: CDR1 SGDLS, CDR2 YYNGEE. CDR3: CASSGPTGGVINEQFF. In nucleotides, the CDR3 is TGTGCCAGCAGCGGACCCACAGGGGGCGTAATCAATGAGCAGTTCTTC.

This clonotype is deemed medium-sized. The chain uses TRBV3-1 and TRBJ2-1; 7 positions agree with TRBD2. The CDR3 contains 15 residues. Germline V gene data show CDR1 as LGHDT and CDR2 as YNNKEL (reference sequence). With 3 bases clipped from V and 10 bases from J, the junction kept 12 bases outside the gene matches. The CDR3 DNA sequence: TGTGCCAGCAGCCAGGTCCCTGGGGGGGTCGGCGAGCAGTTCTTC. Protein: CASSQVPGGVGEQFF.